These 15 T cell receptor beta chains came from one sample sequenced in a study of cytomegalovirus exposure and HLA in healthy donors. The PCR made use of 60 Vbeta and 13 Jbeta primers. The protocol was immunoSEQ multiplex PCR, while the TCRdb copy is restricted to in-frame clones and leaves out a portion. This table holds 95,000 to 150,000 clones, about 76% found once. The sequenced sample consisted of PBMCs. The origin of the receptors is an older woman in good health and CMV-seropositive.

The rearrangement links TRBV19 to TRBJ2-4, with 15 bases matching TRBD2. CDR3 size: 16 residues. Germline V gene sequence: CDR1 LNHDA, CDR2 SQIVND (reference sequence). Losses at the gene ends were 4 bases for V and 7 bases for J; bases not matched to a gene: 5. In DNA, the CDR3 is TGTGCCAGTAGTACGGGACTAGCGGGAGGTAGGAACATTCAGTACTTC. It translates to CASSTGLAGGRNIQYF.

The J gene is TRBJ2-2, the V gene TRBV4-3, with D unresolved. The CDR3 runs to 15 residues. With 0 bases removed from V and 4 bases from J, the gap between germline ends came to 9 bases. The germline gives CDR1 LGHNA, CDR2 YSLEER. CDR3 DNA: TGCGCCAGCAGCCAAGATGCCCAGATCACCGGGGAGCTGTTTTTT. Its protein is CASSQDAQITGELFF.

The V and J genes are TRBV7-2 and TRBJ1-3; 8 bases are a match to TRBD1. Germline CDR1 SGHTA, CDR2 FQGNSA. With V trimmed by 4 bases and J by 0 bases, 5 bases remained unmatched. CDR3 size: 16 residues. The CDR3 region is CASSSQGGLSGNTIYF. CDR3 sequence (DNA): TGTGCCAGCAGCTCACAGGGGGGTCTCTCTGGAAACACCATATATTTT.

The V call is TRBV2, the J call TRBJ2-5; TRBD1 agrees at 11 bases. Germline assignment: CDR1 SNHLY and CDR2 FYNNEI. This CDR3 spans 16 amino acids. The junction had 7 bases not matched to a gene; V was cut back by 3 bases and J by 4 bases. This CDR3 reads CASSDFGQGAGETQYF. CDR3 DNA: TGTGCCAGCAGTGATTTCGGACAGGGGGCCGGAGAGACCCAGTACTTC. The full variable domain, its missing parts supplied by reference TRBV2 and TRBJ2-5, is EPEVTQTPSHQVTQMGQEVILRCVPISNHLYFYWYRQILGQKVEFLVSFYNNEISEKSEIFDDQFSVERPDGSNFTLKIRSTKLEDSAMYFCASSDFGQGAGETQYFGPGTRLLVL.

The chain couples TRBV4-3 to TRBJ1-4; TRBD1 might be the D (5 bases). The V and J ends lost 2 bases and 4 bases respectively, with 14 bases between them. The CDR3 is 16 amino acids. Germline V gene data show CDR1 as LGHNA and CDR2 as YSLEER. The DNA for the CDR3 is TGCGCCAGCAGCCAACGATACGACAGTAATAATGAAAAACTGTTTTTT. Protein product: CASSQRYDSNNEKLFF.

This clone appeared a few times. This chain joins TRBV5-4 and TRBJ1-2; D is possibly TRBD1 (5 bases). V lost 0 bases, J lost 6 bases, and 9 bases lay in between. There are 13 residues in the CDR3. CDR1 and CDR2 (germline): SGHNT, YYREEE (reference sequence). The CDR3 DNA sequence: TGTGCCAGCAGCTTGGTATCAGGGAATGGCTACACCTTC. Translating it yields CASSLVSGNGYTF.

This clone was seen only a few times. The J gene is TRBJ1-2, the V gene TRBV6-5; D may be TRBD1 (5 bases). Trimming removed 1 base at V and 4 bases at J, with 16 bases between. The CDR3 runs 16 residues. Germline loops: CDR1 MNHEY, CDR2 SVGAGI. CDR3 protein: CASSYFTQETLYGYTF. For the CDR3, the DNA is TGTGCCAGCAGTTACTTTACACAGGAGACCCTCTATGGCTACACCTTC.

V is TRBV5-1 and J is TRBJ2-7; maybe TRBD2 (6 bases). From germline, CDR1 is SGHRS and CDR2 YFSETQ. V lost 0 bases and J 2 bases, leaving 12 bases between the germline ends. This CDR3 has 15 residues. CDR3 nucleotide sequence: TGCGCCAGCAGCTTGGCCGTGGGAGGCACCTACGAGCAGTACTTC. Amino acid sequence: CASSLAVGGTYEQYF.

The genes are TRBV7-2 and TRBJ1-1, with D unclear. The ends were cut back, 4 bases at V and 7 bases at J, with 13 bases in the middle. CDR3 length: 13 amino acids. Germline V gene sequence: CDR1 SGHTA, CDR2 FQGNSA. The CDR3, as DNA: TGTGCCAGCAGCTCCAACGGTGGAGATGAAGCTTTCTTT. Its protein product is CASSSNGGDEAFF.

The chain has TRBV9 and TRBJ2-3; TRBD2 aligns across 11 bases. J was trimmed by 4 bases and V by 4 bases; bases with no gene match: 8. CDR1 and CDR2 from the germline V gene are SGDLS and YYNGEE. The CDR3 contains 16 residues. CDR3 DNA: TGTGCCAGCAGCCCACTAGCGGGAGCGGGGGCAGATACGCAGTATTTT. Amino acid sequence: CASSPLAGAGADTQYF.

This sequence joins TRBV16 and TRBJ1-2, with a tentative D call TRBD1 (6 bases). V was clipped by 6 bases and J by 5 bases, with 13 bases between them. Germline V CDR1 and CDR2: KGHSY, FQNENV. The CDR3 runs to 13 residues. The CDR3 is CASSLQGQYGYTF. CDR3 nucleotides: TGTGCCAGCAGTCTCCAGGGGCAGTATGGCTACACCTTC.

The rearrangement uses TRBV7-8 and TRBJ2-7; 9 nucleotides align to TRBD2. Trimming removed 0 bases from V and 7 bases from J; junction bases left unmatched: 10. The CDR3 extends over 16 amino acids. Germline V gene lookup returns CDR1 SGHVS and CDR2 FQNEAQ. In nucleotides, the CDR3 is TGTGCCAGCAGCTTAGCGCCGGCGGGAGGGCTTTATGAGCAGTACTTC. Translated, it gives CASSLAPAGGLYEQYF.

This chain joins TRBV5-1 and TRBJ2-7; D may be TRBD1 (7 bases). Germline V gives CDR1 SGHRS, CDR2 YFSETQ. The CDR3 loop spans 15 amino acids. V lost 3 bases to trimming and J lost 3 bases, with 16 bases between them. CDR3 protein: CASSWGDRDYYEQYF. CDR3 in DNA: TGCGCCAGCAGCTGGGGGGACAGAGACTACTACGAGCAGTACTTC. The full variable domain, completed using reference TRBV5-1 and TRBJ2-7, is KAGVTQTPRYLIKTRGQQVTLSCSPISGHRSVSWYQQTPGQGLQFLFEYFSETQRNKGNFPGRFSGRQFSNSRSEMNVSTLELGDSALYLCASSWGDRDYYEQYFGPGTRLTVT.

The chain is built from TRBV6-5 and TRBJ1-1, with TRBD1 matching over 7 bases. J was trimmed by 11 bases and V by 0 bases; bases with no gene match: 9. Per germline, CDR1 MNHEY and CDR2 SVGAGI. This CDR3 has 14 amino acids. This chain's CDR3 is CASSYSKRGRAAFF. Written as DNA, the CDR3 is TGTGCCAGCAGTTACTCGAAGAGGGGGCGGGCCGCTTTCTTT.

The rearrangement links TRBV9 to TRBJ1-6; 7 nucleotides agree with TRBD1. V lost 4 bases, J lost 8 bases, and 12 bases stayed unmatched. The CDR3 is 16 residues long. The germline CDR1 and CDR2 sequences are SGDLS and YYNGEE. CDR3 region: CASSTRQGPDDSPLHF. CDR3 DNA sequence: TGTGCCAGCAGCACCCGACAGGGTCCGGACGATTCACCCCTCCACTTT.